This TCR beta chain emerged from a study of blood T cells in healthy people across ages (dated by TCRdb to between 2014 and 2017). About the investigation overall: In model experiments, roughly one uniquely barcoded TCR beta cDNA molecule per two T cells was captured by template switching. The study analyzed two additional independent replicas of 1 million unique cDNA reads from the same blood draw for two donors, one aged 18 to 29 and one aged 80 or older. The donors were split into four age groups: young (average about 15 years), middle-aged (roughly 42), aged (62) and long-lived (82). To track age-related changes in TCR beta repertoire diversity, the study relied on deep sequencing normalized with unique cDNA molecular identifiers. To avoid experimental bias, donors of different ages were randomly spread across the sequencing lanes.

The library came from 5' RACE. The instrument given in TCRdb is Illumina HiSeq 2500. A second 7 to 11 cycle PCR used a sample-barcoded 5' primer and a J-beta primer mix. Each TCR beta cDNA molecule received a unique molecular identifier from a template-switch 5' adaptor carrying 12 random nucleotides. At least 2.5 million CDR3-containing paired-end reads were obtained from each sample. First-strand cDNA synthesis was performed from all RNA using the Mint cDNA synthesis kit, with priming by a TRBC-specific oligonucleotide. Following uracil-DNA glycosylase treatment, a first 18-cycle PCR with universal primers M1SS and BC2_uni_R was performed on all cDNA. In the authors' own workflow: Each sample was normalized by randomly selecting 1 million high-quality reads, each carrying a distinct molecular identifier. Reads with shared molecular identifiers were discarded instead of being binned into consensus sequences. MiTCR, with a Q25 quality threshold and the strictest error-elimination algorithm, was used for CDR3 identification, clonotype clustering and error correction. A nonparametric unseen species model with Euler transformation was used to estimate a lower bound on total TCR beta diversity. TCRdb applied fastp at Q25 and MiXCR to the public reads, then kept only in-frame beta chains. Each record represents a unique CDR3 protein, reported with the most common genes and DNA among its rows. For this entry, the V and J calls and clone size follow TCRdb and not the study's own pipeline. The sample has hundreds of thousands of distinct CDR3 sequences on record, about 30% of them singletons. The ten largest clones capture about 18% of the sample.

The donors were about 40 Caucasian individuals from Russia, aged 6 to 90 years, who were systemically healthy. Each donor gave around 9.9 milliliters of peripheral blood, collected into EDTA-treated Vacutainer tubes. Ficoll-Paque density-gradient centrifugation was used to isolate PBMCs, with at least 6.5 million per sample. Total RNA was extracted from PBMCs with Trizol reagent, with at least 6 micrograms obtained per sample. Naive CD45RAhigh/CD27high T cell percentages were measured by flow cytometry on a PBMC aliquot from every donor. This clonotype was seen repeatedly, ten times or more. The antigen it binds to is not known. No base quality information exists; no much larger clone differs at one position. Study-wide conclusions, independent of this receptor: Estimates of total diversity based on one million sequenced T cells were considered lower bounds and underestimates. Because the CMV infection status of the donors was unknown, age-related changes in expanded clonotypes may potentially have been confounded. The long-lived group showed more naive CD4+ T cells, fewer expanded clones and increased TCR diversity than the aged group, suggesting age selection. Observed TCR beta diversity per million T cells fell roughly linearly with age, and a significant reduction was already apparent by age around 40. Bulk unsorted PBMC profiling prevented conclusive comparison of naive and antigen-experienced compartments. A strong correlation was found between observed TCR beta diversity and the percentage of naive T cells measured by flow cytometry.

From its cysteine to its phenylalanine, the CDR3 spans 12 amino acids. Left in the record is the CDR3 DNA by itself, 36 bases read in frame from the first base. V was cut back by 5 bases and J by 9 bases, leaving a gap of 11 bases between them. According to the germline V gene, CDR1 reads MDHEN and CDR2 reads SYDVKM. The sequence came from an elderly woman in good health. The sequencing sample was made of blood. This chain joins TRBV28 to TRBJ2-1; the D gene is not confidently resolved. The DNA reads TGTGCCAGCAGTCTGGGCATGGGTGAGCAGTTCTTC. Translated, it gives CASSLGMGEQFF.